Listed below are T cell receptor beta chains from one sample, sequenced in a study of cytomegalovirus exposure and HLA in healthy donors. Some clones are missing from TCRdb's copy, which holds only in-frame ones; the method was immunoSEQ multiplex PCR. The sample gives about 130,000 clones, around 77% of which show up once; roughly 2% is in the top ten. Sequencing was performed on PBMCs. Receptors originate from a man aged 30 to 39 in good health and CMV-seronegative. The CDR3 runs from the conserved cysteine through the conserved F or W. The D gene is left open where the match is weak. Clone size appears in some rows only: once, few, many, or a class for an expanded clone.

D,J,size,V,CDR3
TRBD2,TRBJ2-3,NA,TRBV6-4,CASSATTSGTDTQYF
TRBD1,TRBJ2-7,NA,TRBV28,CASSPTGSSYEQYF
NA,TRBJ2-3,NA,TRBV19,CASSGSLIDTQYF
TRBD1,TRBJ2-3,NA,TRBV7-8,CASSLVRGRTDTQYF
NA,TRBJ2-3,NA,TRBV10-1,CASSESGVKDTQYF
NA,TRBJ1-1,NA,TRBV10-3,CATSGEMSGTEAFF
TRBD2,TRBJ2-2,once,TRBV5-6,CASSFLSGGPGTGELFF
NA,TRBJ1-2,few,TRBV9,CASSVGPGAPNYGYTF
TRBD1,TRBJ2-2,NA,TRBV11-1,CASSPGQGANGELFF
NA,TRBJ1-1,NA,TRBV5-1,CASSLALGGLGTEAFF
NA,TRBJ1-4,NA,TRBV18,CASSVGQGIEKLFF
NA,TRBJ2-7,NA,TRBV6-5,CASSYSWQGYEQYF
TRBD1,TRBJ2-2,NA,TRBV29-1,CSVKGTGGNTGELFF
TRBD1,TRBJ2-2,NA,TRBV18,CASSPAVRTGRAGELFF
NA,TRBJ1-4,few,TRBV6-1,CASSEYAPGPTNEKLFF
TRBD1,TRBJ1-5,NA,TRBV30,CAWSVLTGGQPQHF
NA,TRBJ2-7,few,TRBV4-1,CASSQDDTSSSSYEQYF
TRBD1,TRBJ2-5,NA,TRBV28,CASSPSVGQGTETQYF
NA,TRBJ1-3,NA,TRBV5-1,CASTQDSSGNTIYF
TRBD1,TRBJ2-1,NA,TRBV19,CASSTTGGSAFNEQFF
TRBD2,TRBJ2-3,NA,TRBV9,CASSVQGREVGVTDTQYF
NA,TRBJ2-3,once,TRBV19,CASSIVSVFGGPTDTQYF
NA,TRBJ2-3,NA,TRBV12-2,CASRLRTSGRTDTQYF
NA,TRBJ2-2,NA,TRBV5-1,CASRQQTGELFF
TRBD1,TRBJ1-1,NA,TRBV6-5,CASSTGTGGAAFF
TRBD1,TRBJ2-3,NA,TRBV2,CASNGDRGSPWGRDTQYF
TRBD2,TRBJ2-7,NA,TRBV5-1,CASSLAGGPREQYF
TRBD1,TRBJ2-7,NA,TRBV18,CASSPTNPRDRFSYEQYF
TRBD2,TRBJ2-7,NA,TRBV5-6,CASSSSFAGGPYEQYF
TRBD2,TRBJ2-2,NA,TRBV19,CASSGTTSGRPNTGELFF
TRBD1,TRBJ2-2,NA,TRBV2,CASSRQGPNTGELFF
TRBD2,TRBJ2-1,NA,TRBV7-3,CASSPLAGGLNEQFF
TRBD2,TRBJ2-3,NA,TRBV27,CASSLRGGGGSPPYSQYF
TRBD1,TRBJ1-1,NA,TRBV28,CASSFPTGATEAFF
TRBD1,TRBJ2-2,NA,TRBV5-1,CASRPPGTGSTGELFF
NA,TRBJ2-3,NA,TRBV28,CASSRGLTDTQYF
TRBD2,TRBJ2-1,NA,TRBV20-1,CSLAGVNEQFF
TRBD2,TRBJ2-7,NA,TRBV4-1,CASSQEVTGLAGGWPYEQYF
NA,TRBJ2-3,once,TRBV5-4,CASSRGSYSDTQYF
TRBD1,TRBJ2-1,NA,TRBV6-1,CASSAQAGTGFYNEQFF
TRBD2,TRBJ2-1,few,TRBV4-1,CASGGLAGGRNEQFF
TRBD1,TRBJ1-5,NA,TRBV27,CASSIGTGGNQPQHF
TRBD2,TRBJ2-7,NA,TRBV6-5,CASSPGTSAAYEQYF
TRBD1,TRBJ2-4,NA,TRBV28,CASSLSSTRTGEAKNIQYF
TRBD2,TRBJ2-5,NA,TRBV4-1,CASSRTSGQETQYF
TRBD1,TRBJ2-2,NA,TRBV5-1,CASSSGQENTGELFF
NA,TRBJ1-2,once,TRBV6-5,CASRPHFGATFGYTF